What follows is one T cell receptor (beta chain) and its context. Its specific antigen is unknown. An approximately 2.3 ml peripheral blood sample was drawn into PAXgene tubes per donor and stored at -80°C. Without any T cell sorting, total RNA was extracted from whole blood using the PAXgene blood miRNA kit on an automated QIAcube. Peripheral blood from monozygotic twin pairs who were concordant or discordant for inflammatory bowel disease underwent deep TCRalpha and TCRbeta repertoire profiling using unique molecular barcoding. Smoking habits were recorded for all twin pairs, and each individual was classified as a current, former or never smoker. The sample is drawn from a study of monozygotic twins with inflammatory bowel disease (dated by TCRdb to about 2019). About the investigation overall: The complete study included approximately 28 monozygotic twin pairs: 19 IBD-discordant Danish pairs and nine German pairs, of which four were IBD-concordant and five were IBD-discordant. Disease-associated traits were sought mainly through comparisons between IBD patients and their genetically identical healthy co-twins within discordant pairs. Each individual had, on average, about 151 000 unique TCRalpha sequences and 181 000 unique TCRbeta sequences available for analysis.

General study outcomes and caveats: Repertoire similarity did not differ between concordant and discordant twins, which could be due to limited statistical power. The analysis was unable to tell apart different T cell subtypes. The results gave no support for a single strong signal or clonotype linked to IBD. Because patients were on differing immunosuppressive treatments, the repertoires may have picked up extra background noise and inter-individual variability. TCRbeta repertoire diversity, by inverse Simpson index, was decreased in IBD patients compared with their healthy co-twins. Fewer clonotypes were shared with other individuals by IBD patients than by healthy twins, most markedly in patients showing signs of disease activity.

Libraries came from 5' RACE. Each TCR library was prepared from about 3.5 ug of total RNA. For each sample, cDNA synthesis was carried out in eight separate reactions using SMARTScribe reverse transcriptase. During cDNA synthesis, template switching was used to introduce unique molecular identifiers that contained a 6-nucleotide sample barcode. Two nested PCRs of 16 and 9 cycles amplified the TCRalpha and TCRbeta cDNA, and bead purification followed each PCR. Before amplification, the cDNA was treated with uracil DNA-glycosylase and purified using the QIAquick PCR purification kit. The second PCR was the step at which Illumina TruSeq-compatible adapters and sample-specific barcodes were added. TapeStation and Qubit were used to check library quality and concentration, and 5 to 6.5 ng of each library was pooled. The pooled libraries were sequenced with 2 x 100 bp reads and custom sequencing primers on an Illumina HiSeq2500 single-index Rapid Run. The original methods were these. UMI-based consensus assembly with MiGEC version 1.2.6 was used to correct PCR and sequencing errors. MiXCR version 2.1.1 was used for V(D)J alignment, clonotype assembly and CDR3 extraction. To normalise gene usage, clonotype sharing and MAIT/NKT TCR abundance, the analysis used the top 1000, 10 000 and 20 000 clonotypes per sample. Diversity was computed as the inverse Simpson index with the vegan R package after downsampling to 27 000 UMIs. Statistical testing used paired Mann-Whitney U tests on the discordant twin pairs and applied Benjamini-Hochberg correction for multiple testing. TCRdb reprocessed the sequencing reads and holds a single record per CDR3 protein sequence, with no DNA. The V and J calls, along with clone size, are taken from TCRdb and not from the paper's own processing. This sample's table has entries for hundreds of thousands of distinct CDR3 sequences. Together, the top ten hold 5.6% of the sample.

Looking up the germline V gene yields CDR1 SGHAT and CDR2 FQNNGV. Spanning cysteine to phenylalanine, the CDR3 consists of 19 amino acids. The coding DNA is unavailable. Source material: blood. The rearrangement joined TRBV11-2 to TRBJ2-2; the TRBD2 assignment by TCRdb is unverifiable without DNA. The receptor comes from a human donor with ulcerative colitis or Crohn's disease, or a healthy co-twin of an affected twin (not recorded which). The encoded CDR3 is CASSLPLGWTSGNTGELFF.